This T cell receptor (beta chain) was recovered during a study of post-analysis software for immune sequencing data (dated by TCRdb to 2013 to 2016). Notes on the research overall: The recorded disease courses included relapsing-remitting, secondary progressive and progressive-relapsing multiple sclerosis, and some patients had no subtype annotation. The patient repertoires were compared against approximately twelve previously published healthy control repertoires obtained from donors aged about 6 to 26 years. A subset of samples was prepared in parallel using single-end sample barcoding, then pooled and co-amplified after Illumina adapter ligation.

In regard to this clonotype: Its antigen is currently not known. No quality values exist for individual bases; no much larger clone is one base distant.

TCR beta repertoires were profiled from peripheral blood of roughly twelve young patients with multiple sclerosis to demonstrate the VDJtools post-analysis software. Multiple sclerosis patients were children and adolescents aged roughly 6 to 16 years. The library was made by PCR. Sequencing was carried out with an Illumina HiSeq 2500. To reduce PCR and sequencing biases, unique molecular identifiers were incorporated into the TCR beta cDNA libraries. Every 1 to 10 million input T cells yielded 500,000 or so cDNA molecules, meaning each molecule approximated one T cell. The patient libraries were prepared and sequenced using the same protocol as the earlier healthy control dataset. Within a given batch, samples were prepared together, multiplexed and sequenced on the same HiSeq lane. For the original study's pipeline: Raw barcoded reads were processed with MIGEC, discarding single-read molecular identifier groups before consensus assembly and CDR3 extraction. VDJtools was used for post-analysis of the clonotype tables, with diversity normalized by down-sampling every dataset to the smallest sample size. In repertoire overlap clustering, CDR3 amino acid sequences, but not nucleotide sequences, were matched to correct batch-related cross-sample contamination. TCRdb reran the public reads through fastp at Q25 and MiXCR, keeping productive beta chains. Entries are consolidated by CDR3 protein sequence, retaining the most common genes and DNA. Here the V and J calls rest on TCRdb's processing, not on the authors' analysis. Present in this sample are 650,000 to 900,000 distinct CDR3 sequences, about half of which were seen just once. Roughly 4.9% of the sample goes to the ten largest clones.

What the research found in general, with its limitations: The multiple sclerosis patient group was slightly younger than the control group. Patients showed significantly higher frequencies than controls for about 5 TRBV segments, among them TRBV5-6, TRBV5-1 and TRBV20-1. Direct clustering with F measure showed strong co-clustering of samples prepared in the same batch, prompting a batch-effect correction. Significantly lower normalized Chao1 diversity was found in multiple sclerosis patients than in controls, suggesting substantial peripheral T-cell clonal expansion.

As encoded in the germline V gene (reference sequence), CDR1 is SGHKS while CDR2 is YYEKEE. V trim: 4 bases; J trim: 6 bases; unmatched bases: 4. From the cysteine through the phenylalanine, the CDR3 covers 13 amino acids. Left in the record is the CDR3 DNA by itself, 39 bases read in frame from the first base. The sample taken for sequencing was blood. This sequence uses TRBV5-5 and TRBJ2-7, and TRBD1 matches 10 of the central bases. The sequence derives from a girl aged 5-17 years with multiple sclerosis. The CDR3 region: CASSGDRGREQYF. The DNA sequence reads TGTGCCAGCAGCGGGGACAGGGGACGCGAGCAGTACTTC.